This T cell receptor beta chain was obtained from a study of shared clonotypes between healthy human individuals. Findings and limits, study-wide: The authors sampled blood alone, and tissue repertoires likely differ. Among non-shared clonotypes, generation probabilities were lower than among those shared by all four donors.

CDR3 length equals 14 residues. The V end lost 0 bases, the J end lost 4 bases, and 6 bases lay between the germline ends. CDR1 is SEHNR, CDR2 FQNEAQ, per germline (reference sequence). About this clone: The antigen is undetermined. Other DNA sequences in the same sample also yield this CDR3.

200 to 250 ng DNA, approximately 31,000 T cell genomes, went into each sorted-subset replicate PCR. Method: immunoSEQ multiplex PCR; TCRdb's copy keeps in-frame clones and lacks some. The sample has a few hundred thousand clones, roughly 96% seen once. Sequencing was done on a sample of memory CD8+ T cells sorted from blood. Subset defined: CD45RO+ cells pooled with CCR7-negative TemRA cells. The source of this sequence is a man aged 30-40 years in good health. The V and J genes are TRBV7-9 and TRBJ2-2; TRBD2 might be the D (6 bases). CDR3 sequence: CASSLAGGTGELFF. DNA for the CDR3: TGTGCCAGCAGCTTAGCGGGAGGCACCGGGGAGCTGTTTTTT.